The sample holds many counts of the clone carrying this TCR beta chain. Its specificity is unknown. This library used roughly 400 ng RNA and molecular barcoded adaptors spanning alpha/delta and beta/gamma chains. TCRdb processed the reads anew with MiXCR; each CDR3 protein has one entry. This table has tens of thousands of distinct CDR3 sequences, approximately 15% appearing once. The data were obtained in a study of read filtering for tumor transcriptome and immune sequencing. Across the study: Revised staging placed eight or nine patients in R-ISS I, over 15 in II, more than five in III. Transcriptome libraries were built from DNase-treated RNA.

Whole-study results and caveats: RNA-seq captured clonotypes less deeply and reliably than IR-seq.

Between the trimmed V and J ends, which lost 5 bases and 3 bases, there was a span of 14 bases. The CDR3 covers 15 residues. Germline assignment: CDR1 MDHEN and CDR2 SYDVKM. V is TRBV28 and J is TRBJ1-5; weak D call: TRBD1 (5 bases). The sequence came from a donor over 35 with multiple myeloma. Source material: a population of CD138-negative cells sorted from bone marrow. The CDR3 DNA sequence: TGTGCCAGCAGTAATCAGGCCAGGGCCAATCAGCCCCAGCATTTT. Amino acids: CASSNQARANQPQHF.